This TCR beta chain was sequenced during a study of OX40 agonist ivuxolimab in advanced cancers. Overall study: It was permissible to have had prior anti-PD-1, anti-PD-L1 or anti-CTLA-4 therapy, and around 43% had some.

Study-wide results and caveats: Expanded clones were, on average, more numerous among CD8+ T cells than CD4+. Partial responders at 0.1-3.0 mg/kg showed near-lowest clonal expansion.

The table lists this clone with a few counts. Its antigen is unidentified. Clones were sequenced by immunoSEQ multiplex PCR, and TCRdb holds only the in-frame ones, with some missing. The sample has some 87,000 clones, about 90% seen once. Autoimmune disease history or systemic immunosuppression excluded patients. Per germline, CDR1 SQVTM and CDR2 ANQGSEA. The CDR3 is 14 residues long. Trimming left V 4 bases short and J 1 base short, with 12 bases between. This sequence joins TRBV29-1 and TRBJ2-3, with D perhaps TRBD1 (7 bases). This sequence originates from an adult with an advanced solid tumor such as melanoma, head and neck, liver or kidney cancer. The specimen comprised CD4+ or CD8+ T cells sorted from blood, sampled in a trial of the OX40 agonist ivuxolimab. CDR3 sequence (DNA): TGCAGCGTTGTGGGCAGGGGGGGCACAGATACGCAGTATTTT. Its translation: CSVVGRGGTDTQYF.